The entry below describes one TCR beta chain. The antigen is unknown. The missing conserved phenylalanine or tryptophan at the end of this CDR3 makes a read error likely. This record comes from a study of tumor and adjacent non-tumor tissue in lung cancer. Three rounds of nested PCR, following a modified ARM-PCR protocol, produced the TCRbeta library. TCRdb fed the multiplex PCR reads into MiXCR, producing one record per CDR3 protein. Among more than 55,000 distinct CDR3 sequences, around two thirds were seen once, and the ten largest hold less than 35%. The germline V and J ends were trimmed by 6 bases and 4 bases, with 13 bases remaining between them. The CDR3 loop spans 14 amino acids. Germline V CDR1 and CDR2: WSHSY, SAAADI. No cell sorting was done before RNA was extracted from the tissue. Distant lung tissue was collected more than 3 cm away from the tumor edge. Chemotherapy-naive patients with new lung cancer underwent thoracic surgery in China, August–November 2014.

Study-wide results and caveats: Normal lung showed higher cumulative top 100 clone frequency than tumor. Patients with more diverse tumor TCRs had worse survival. TCR diversity was significantly greater in tumor than normal lung tissue.

V and J are TRBV10-2 and TRBJ2-1; D unclear. This clonotype was obtained from a man between 65 and 80 years old with non-small cell lung cancer. Sequencing input: distant non-tumor lung tissue. The chain's CDR3 is CASRELGNYNEQFL. CDR3 nucleotides: TGCGCCAGCAGAGAGCTGGGGAATTACAATGAGCAGTTCTTA.